This TCR beta chain was found in a study of a mutant IDH1 vaccine in newly diagnosed glioma. Study summary: Either 4-6 weeks after radiotherapy alone or alongside temozolomide, vaccination was begun. Receipt of radiotherapy, temozolomide, or both preceded the study, and most received both.

Regarding this clone: The antigen remains unidentified.

CDR3 length equals 11 residues. CDR1 GTSNPN and CDR2 SVGIG come from the germline V gene (reference sequence). The ends were cut back, 0 bases at V and 5 bases at J, with 4 bases in the middle. As to time point: week 11, during vaccination. Topical imiquimod accompanied each vaccine dose, which consisted of 300 ug of mutant IDH1 20-mer peptide. Each of the donors came in with new WHO grade 3 or 4 astrocytomas that were IDH1-mutant and ATRX-lost. Profiled with immunoSEQ multiplex PCR; TCRdb holds only in-frame clones, not every one. The table includes over 60,000 clones, about 89% detected once. This sequence originates from a man aged 35 to 55 with glioma. Sequenced here: PBMCs, sampled from a glioma patient whose treatment included an IDH1 peptide vaccine. J is TRBJ1-2 and V is TRBV30; no reliable D call. The CDR3 DNA reads TGTGCCTGGAGTGTACCTTATGGCTACACCTTC. Protein sequence: CAWSVPYGYTF.